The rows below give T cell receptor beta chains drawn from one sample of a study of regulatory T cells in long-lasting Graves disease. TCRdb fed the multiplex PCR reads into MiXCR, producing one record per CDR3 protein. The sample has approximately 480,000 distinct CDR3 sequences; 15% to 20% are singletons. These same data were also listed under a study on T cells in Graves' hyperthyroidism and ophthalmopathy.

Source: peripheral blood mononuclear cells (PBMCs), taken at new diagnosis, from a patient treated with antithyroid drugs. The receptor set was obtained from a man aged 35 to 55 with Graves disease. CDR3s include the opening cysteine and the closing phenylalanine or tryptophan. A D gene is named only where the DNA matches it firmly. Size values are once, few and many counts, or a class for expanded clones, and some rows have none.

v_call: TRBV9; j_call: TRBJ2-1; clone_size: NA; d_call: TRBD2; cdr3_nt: TGTGCCAGCAGCGTAGAGGAGCGGGAGGGAAATGAGCAGTTCTTC; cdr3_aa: CASSVEEREGNEQFF
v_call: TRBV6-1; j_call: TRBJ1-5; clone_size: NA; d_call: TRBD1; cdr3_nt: TGTGCCAGCAGTGTAGGACAGGGGATTCAGCCCCAGCATTTT; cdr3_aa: CASSVGQGIQPQHF
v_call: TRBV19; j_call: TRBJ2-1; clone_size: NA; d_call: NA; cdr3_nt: TGTGCCAGTAGCCCTCAAATCTCCTACAATGAGCAGTTCTTC; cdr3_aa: CASSPQISYNEQFF
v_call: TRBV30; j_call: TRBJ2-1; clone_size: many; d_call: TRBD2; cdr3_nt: TGTGCCTGGAGTGGGGCAGGACTAGCGGGAGGAAGGGAGCAGTTCTTC; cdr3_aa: CAWSGAGLAGGREQFF
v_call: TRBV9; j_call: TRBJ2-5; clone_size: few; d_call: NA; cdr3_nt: TGTGCCAGCAGCGTAGCGGCAGAAGAGACCCAGTACTTC; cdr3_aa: CASSVAAEETQYF
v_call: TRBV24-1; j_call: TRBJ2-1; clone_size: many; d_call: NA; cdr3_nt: TGTGCCACCAGTGATCGGGGTGGCTCCTACAATGAGCAGTTCTTC; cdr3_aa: CATSDRGGSYNEQFF
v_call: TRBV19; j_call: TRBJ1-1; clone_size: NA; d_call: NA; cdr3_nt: TGTGCCACCGCTTCGGCTGGGCAATTCACTGAAGCTTTCTTT; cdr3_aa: CATASAGQFTEAFF
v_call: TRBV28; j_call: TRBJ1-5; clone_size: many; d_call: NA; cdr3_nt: TGTGCCAGCAGTTTACTGTCGGAAAATCAGCCCCAGCATTTT; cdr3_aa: CASSLLSENQPQHF
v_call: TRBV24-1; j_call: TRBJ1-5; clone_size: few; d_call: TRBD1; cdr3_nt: TGTGCCACCAGTGAGGGAGGGGGCGGGCGGAATCAGCCCCAGCATTTT; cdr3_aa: CATSEGGGGRNQPQHF
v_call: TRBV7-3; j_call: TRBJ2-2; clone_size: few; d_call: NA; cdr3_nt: TGTGCCAGCAGCTTAATGGGGTCGGGAACCGGGGAGCTGTTTTTT; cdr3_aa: CASSLMGSGTGELFF
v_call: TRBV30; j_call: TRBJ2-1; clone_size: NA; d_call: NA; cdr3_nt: TGTGCCTGGAGTGTACGGGGTCTGGATGAGCAGTTCTTC; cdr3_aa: CAWSVRGLDEQFF
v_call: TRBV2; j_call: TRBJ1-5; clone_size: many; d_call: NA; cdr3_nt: TGTGCCAGCAGCCTATGGACAGATAGCAATCAGCCCCAGCATTTT; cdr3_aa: CASSLWTDSNQPQHF
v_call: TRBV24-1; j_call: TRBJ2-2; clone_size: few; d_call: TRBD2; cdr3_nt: TGTGCCACCAGTGATGCTAGCGGGAGGGCCAACGGGGAGCTGTTTTTT; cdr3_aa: CATSDASGRANGELFF
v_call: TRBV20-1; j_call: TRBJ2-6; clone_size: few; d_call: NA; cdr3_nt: TGCAGTGCTAGCACTGGCTCTGGGGCCAACGTCCTGACTTTC; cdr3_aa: CSASTGSGANVLTF
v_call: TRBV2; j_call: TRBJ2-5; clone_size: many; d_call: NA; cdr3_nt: TGTGCCAGCAGTGAAAATGTTGGCAGCGACCAAGAGACCCAGTACTTC; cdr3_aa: CASSENVGSDQETQYF
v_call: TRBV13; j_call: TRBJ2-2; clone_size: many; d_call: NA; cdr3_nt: TGTGCCAGCAGCCTCGGGATCCCGAACACCGGGGAGCTGTTTTTT; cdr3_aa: CASSLGIPNTGELFF
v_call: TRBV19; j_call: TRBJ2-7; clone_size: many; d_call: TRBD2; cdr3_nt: TGTGCCAGTAGTACCTCTAGCGGGAGTTCCTACGAGCAGTACTTC; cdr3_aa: CASSTSSGSSYEQYF
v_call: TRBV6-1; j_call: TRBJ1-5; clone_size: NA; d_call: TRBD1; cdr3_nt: TGTGCCAGCAGAACAACAGGGGATAGCAATCAGCCCCAGCATTTT; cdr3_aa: CASRTTGDSNQPQHF
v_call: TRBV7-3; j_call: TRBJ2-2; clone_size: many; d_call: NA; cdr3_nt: TGTGCCAGCTCCACGAGGGCTGGGGCCGGGGAGCTGTTTTTT; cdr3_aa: CASSTRAGAGELFF
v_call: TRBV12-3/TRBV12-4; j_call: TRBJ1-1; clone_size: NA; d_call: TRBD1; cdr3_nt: TGTGCCAGCAGCCCGAGGACAGGGTCGATCACTGAAGCTTTCTTT; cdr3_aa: CASSPRTGSITEAFF
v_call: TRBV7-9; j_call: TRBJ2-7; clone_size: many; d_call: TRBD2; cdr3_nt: TGTGCCAGCAGCTTAGATGCTAGCGGGTCCTACGAGCAGTACTTC; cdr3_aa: CASSLDASGSYEQYF
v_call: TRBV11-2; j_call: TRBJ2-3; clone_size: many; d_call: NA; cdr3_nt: TGTGCCAGCAGCTTAGGTGGGCCCCGGCGAGATACGCAGTATTTT; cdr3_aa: CASSLGGPRRDTQYF
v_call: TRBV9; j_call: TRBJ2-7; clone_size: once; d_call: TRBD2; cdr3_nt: TGTGCCAGCAGCGTAGTCCCGGGACTAGCGGGAGGGCTTCTCGAGCAGTACTTC; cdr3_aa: CASSVVPGLAGGLLEQYF
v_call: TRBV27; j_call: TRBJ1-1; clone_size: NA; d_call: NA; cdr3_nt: TGTGCCAGCAGTGGAGTCTCTTTCACTGAAGCTTTCTTT; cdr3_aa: CASSGVSFTEAFF
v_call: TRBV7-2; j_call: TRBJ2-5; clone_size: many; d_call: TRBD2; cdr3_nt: TGTGCCAGCAGCTTAGACGGGAGGGCCTTGGAGACCCAGTACTTC; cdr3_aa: CASSLDGRALETQYF
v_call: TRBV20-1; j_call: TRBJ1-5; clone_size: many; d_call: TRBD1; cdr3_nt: TGCAGTGCGAGTTCCCGGGACAGGGGCGACAATCAGCCCCAGCATTTT; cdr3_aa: CSASSRDRGDNQPQHF
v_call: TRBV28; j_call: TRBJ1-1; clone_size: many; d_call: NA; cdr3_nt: TGTGCCAGCAGTTCCGTGGGGGCCGAAGCTTTCTTT; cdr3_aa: CASSSVGAEAFF
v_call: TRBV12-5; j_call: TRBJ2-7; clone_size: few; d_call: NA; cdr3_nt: TGTGCTAGTGGTTTGTTAGGGGCCCCCCACGAGCAGTACTTC; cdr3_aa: CASGLLGAPHEQYF
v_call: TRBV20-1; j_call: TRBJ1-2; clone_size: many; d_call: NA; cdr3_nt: TGCAGTGCTAGAGAAGGAAGGCCAGCGGGCTACACCTTC; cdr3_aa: CSAREGRPAGYTF
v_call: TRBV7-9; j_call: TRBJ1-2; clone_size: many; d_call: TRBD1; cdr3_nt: TGTGCCAGCAGCGCGACAGGGGCCTCCTATGGCTACACCTTC; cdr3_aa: CASSATGASYGYTF
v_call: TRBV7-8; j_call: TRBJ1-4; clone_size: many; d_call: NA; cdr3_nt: TGTGCCAGCAGCAGGAGGTCGGGGGAGAGTGAAAAACTGTTTTTT; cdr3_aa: CASSRRSGESEKLFF
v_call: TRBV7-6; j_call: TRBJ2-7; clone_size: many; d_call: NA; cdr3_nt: TGTGCCAGCAGCTTAAACAGCCAATACGAGCAGTACTTC; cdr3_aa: CASSLNSQYEQYF
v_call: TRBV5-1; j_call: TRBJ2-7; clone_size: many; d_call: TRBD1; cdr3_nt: TGCGCCAGCAGCTCCGGGACAGGACCCTACGAGCAGTACTTC; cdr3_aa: CASSSGTGPYEQYF
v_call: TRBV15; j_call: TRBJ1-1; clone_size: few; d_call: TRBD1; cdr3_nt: TGTGCCACCAGCGCGAACAGGGGATGGGCTGAAGCTTTCTTT; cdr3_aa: CATSANRGWAEAFF
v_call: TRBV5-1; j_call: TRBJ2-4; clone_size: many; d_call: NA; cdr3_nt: TGCGCCAGCAGCTCCGACTTTACAAAAAACATTCAGTACTTC; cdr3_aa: CASSSDFTKNIQYF
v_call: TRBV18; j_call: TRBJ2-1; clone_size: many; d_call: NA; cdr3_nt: TGTGCCAGCTCACCACCCATCTACAATGAGCAGTTCTTC; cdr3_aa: CASSPPIYNEQFF
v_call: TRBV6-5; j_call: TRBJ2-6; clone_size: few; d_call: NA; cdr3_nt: TGTGCCAGCAGTTCACGACGGTACTCTGGGGCCAACGTCCTGACTTTC; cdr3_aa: CASSSRRYSGANVLTF
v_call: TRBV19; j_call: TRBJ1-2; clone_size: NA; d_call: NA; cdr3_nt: TGTGCCAGTAGTATAGGTCCGGGGGCGAAGGGCTACACCTTC; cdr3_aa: CASSIGPGAKGYTF
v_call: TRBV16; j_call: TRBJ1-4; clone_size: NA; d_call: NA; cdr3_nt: TGTGCCAGCAGCCCCAATGGTGAAAAACTGTTTTTT; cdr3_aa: CASSPNGEKLFF
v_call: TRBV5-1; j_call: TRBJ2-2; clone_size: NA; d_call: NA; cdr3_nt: TGCGCCAGCAGCTTTTTTTCCCCGGGACTGTCGCCCGGGGAGCTGTTTTTT; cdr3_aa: CASSFFSPGLSPGELFF
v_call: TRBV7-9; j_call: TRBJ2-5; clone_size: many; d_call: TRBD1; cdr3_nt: TGTGCCAGCAGAAAATCAGGGGGCCGGGAGACCCAGTACTTC; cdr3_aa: CASRKSGGRETQYF
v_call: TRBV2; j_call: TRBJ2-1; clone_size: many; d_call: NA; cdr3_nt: TGTGCCAGCAGAGTCCTGAGCTCCTACAATGAGCAGTTCTTC; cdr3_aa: CASRVLSSYNEQFF
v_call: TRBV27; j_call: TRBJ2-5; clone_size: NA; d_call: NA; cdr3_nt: TGTGCCAGCAAGCGCAGGGTCCAAGAGACCCAGTACTTC; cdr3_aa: CASKRRVQETQYF
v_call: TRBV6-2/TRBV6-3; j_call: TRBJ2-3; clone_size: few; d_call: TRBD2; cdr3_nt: TGTGCCAGCAGTTACCGACTAGCGGGAGTTTGGACAGATACGCAGTATTTT; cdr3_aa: CASSYRLAGVWTDTQYF
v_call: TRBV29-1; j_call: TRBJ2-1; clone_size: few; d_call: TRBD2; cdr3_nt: TGCAGCGTTGAGGGACTAGCGGCTAGCTCCTACAATGAGCAGTTCTTC; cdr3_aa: CSVEGLAASSYNEQFF